The rows below give T cell receptor beta chains drawn from one sample of a study of blood T cell repertoires in COVID-19. Assay used: immunoSEQ multiplex PCR; TCRdb lists only in-frame clones, some missing. The data hold approximately 91,000 clones, with 87% observed a single time. The specimen was peripheral blood. The source of these receptors is a man between 65 and 85 years old with acute or convalescent COVID-19. CDR3s leave out the opening cysteine and the closing phenylalanine or tryptophan.

V: TRBV6-6
J: TRBJ1-6
CDR3: ASSYSRLNNSPLH

V: TRBV4-1
J: TRBJ2-7
CDR3: ASSQRQGASGPHVYEQY

V: TRBV28
J: TRBJ1-3
CDR3: ASSQGAKGNTIY

V: TRBV6-5
J: TRBJ1-3
CDR3: ASSPDFEGNTIY

V: TRBV3-1/TRBV3-2
J: TRBJ1-1
CDR3: ASSQNLQGEAF

V: TRBV5-1
J: TRBJ2-2
CDR3: ASSGRDINTGELF

V: TRBV7-2
J: TRBJ1-2
CDR3: ASSSLGLGAGRGYT

V: TRBV28
J: TRBJ2-5
CDR3: ASSLVTPGVRETQY

V: TRBV5-1
J: TRBJ1-6
CDR3: ASSSGGSSYNSPLH

V: TRBV28
J: TRBJ1-6
CDR3: ASSVHRNSPLH

V: TRBV10-3
J: TRBJ1-4
CDR3: AISDGSQGPTNEKLF

V: TRBV19
J: TRBJ1-2
CDR3: ASSITGQNYGYT

V: TRBV27
J: TRBJ2-5
CDR3: ASSFGGGSRVQETQY

V: TRBV30
J: TRBJ1-5
CDR3: AWSVRGSNQPQH

V: TRBV5-6
J: TRBJ2-5
CDR3: ASSLTGKETQY

V: TRBV10-2
J: TRBJ2-1
CDR3: ASSVGLAGNEQF

V: TRBV30
J: TRBJ2-7
CDR3: AWSKGQGPNEQY

V: TRBV7-6
J: TRBJ2-1
CDR3: ASSLSLKREQF

V: TRBV29-1
J: TRBJ1-1
CDR3: SVDPGVGTEAF

V: TRBV28
J: TRBJ1-2
CDR3: ASSSIPGQGLTNYGYT

V: TRBV28
J: TRBJ1-4
CDR3: ATLTRFKATNEKLF

V: TRBV19
J: TRBJ2-7
CDR3: ASSISPPYEQY

V: TRBV27
J: TRBJ2-7
CDR3: ASSISAGQGAAYEQY

V: TRBV19
J: TRBJ1-5
CDR3: ASSPINVATRDRGNQPQH

V: TRBV6-1
J: TRBJ1-5
CDR3: ASSEGGRNQPQH

V: TRBV6-5
J: TRBJ2-3
CDR3: ASSYISGRSTDTQY

V: TRBV5-1
J: TRBJ1-2
CDR3: ASSPLDRGDYGYT

V: TRBV11-2
J: TRBJ2-5
CDR3: ASSFHPGGLETQY

V: TRBV7-9
J: TRBJ1-1
CDR3: ASSSGVAEAF

V: TRBV6-5
J: TRBJ2-3
CDR3: ASSYTRLAGYTQY